The 12 T cell receptor beta chains in this list originate from one sample, sequenced in a study of blood T cell repertoires in COVID-19. Only in-frame clones appear in the TCRdb table, and some are missing; sequencing was by immunoSEQ multiplex PCR. The data show about 83,000 clones, with around 90% seen just once and about 17% held by the top ten. Input material: peripheral blood. These receptor sequences come from an elderly woman with active or convalescent COVID-19.

The chain joins TRBV21-1 to TRBJ1-1; TRBD1 is the table's D call, not checked against the DNA. TRBV21-1 is described as a pseudogene. CDR3 length equals 18 residues. The CDR3 DNA reads as TGTGCCAGCAGCAATTTGGGGGACAGGGGGAGTCCGAACACTGAAGCTTTCTTT. Amino acids: CASSNLGDRGSPNTEAFF.

The chain carries TRBV19 and TRBJ1-4, with D unresolved. The CDR3 totals 14 residues. Deletions cut 5 bases from V and 3 bases from J, with 10 bases between. Germline V gene data show CDR1 as LNHDA and CDR2 as SQIVND (reference sequence). The CDR3 protein is CASSRESANEKLFF. The CDR3 region has the DNA TGTGCCAGTAGTCGGGAGAGCGCTAATGAAAAACTGTTTTTT.

The chain combines TRBV6-2 or TRBV6-3 with TRBJ2-7; 10 nucleotides line up with TRBD2. Germline assignment: CDR1 MNHEY and CDR2 SVGEGT. The CDR3 is 16 amino acids. The V gene end was trimmed by 5 bases and the J gene end by 3 bases; junction bases not matched to a gene: 10. This chain's CDR3 is CASSIAGGASNYEQYF. The CDR3 DNA reads TGTGCCAGCAGTATAGCGGGGGGCGCGTCTAACTACGAGCAGTACTTC.

The chain recombines TRBV7-2 with TRBJ1-5, with TRBD1 identical over 7 bases. Trimming took 6 bases from V and 3 from J; bases not matched to a gene: 8. Per germline, CDR1 SGHTA and CDR2 FQGNSA. The CDR3 spans 15 residues. For the CDR3, the DNA is TGTGCCAGCAGACGGGACAGTAGTTCCAATCAGCCCCAGCATTTT. It codes for CASRRDSSSNQPQHF.

The genes are TRBV7-9 and TRBJ1-5; D may be TRBD1 (5 bases). Trimming took 0 bases from V and 4 from J, leaving 10 bases between them. Germline CDR1 and CDR2: SEHNR and FQNEAQ (reference sequence). This CDR3 is built from 15 residues. The CDR3 protein is CASSLAAGPNQPQHF. For the CDR3, the DNA is TGTGCCAGCAGCTTAGCGGCGGGGCCGAATCAGCCCCAGCATTTT.

The count of this clone is one. The chain carries TRBV28 and TRBJ1-2; D may be TRBD1 (6 bases). Germline CDR1 MDHEN, CDR2 SYDVKM. V was cut by 6 bases and J by 4 bases, with 18 bases left in between. This CDR3 spans 15 amino acids. The CDR3 coding sequence is TGTGCCAGCAGGATCTGGCGGGGGGCTGGCTATGGCTACACCTTC. It specifies CASRIWRGAGYGYTF.

The V and J genes are TRBV27 and TRBJ2-1, with TRBD1 matching over 12 bases. CDR1 is MNHEY and CDR2 is SMNVEV in the germline V gene (reference sequence). V trimming: 3 bases; J trimming: 8 bases; junction bases outside the gene matches: 14. CDR3 length: 18 amino acids. Here the CDR3 DNA reads TGTGCCAGCAGTTTGTACGTCTTCCGGGACAGGGGGCTTCATGAGCAGTTCTTC. Amino acid sequence: CASSLYVFRDRGLHEQFF.

This clone came up once. The chain employs TRBV10-3 and TRBJ2-2; 7 nucleotides agree with TRBD1. Trimming at V came to 3 bases and at J to 0 bases, leaving 1 base not matched to a gene. The CDR3 has 15 amino acids. The germline gives CDR1 ENHRY, CDR2 SYGVKD. The CDR3 sequence: CAISEGQANTGELFF. CDR3 bases: TGTGCCATCAGTGAAGGACAGGCGAACACCGGGGAGCTGTTTTTT.

V gene TRBV5-1 combines with J gene TRBJ1-1; 8 positions agree with TRBD1. J gave up 4 bases and V 4 bases, and 6 bases lay outside the gene matches. The germline V gene has CDR1 SGHRS and CDR2 YFSETQ. This CDR3 contains 14 residues. CDR3 sequence (DNA): TGCGCCAGCAGCCCAAGAGACAGGGGCACTGAAGCTTTCTTT. It encodes CASSPRDRGTEAFF.

The J gene is TRBJ2-1, the V gene TRBV6-4, with a possible D match to TRBD1 (5 bases). Looked up from germline, CDR1 is MRHNA and CDR2 is SNTAGT. CDR3 length: 13 residues. Trimming took off 4 bases at V and 9 bases at J, with 13 bases between the two ends. This CDR3 reads CASSVLKGLEQFF. The CDR3 bases are TGTGCCAGCAGTGTCCTAAAGGGGCTTGAGCAGTTCTTC.

J is TRBJ2-3 and V is TRBV15; weak D call: TRBD2 (6 bases). CDR1 is LNHNV, CDR2 YYDKDF, per germline (reference sequence). Trimming pared 0 bases from V and 4 bases from J, leaving 14 bases between. This CDR3 is built from 16 residues. This CDR3 is CATSREIGRGADTQYF. CDR3 coding DNA: TGTGCCACCAGCAGAGAGATAGGGCGGGGAGCAGATACGCAGTATTTT.

This chain connects TRBV30 to TRBJ2-2; D is possibly TRBD2 (6 bases). V gave up 3 bases and J gave up 1 base, with 12 bases separating them. The CDR3 consists of 15 residues. CDR1 and CDR2 from the germline V gene are GTSNPN and SVGIG (reference sequence). This chain's CDR3 is CAWRGRGRNTGELFF. The CDR3 bases are TGTGCCTGGAGGGGGCGGGGAAGGAACACCGGGGAGCTGTTTTTT.